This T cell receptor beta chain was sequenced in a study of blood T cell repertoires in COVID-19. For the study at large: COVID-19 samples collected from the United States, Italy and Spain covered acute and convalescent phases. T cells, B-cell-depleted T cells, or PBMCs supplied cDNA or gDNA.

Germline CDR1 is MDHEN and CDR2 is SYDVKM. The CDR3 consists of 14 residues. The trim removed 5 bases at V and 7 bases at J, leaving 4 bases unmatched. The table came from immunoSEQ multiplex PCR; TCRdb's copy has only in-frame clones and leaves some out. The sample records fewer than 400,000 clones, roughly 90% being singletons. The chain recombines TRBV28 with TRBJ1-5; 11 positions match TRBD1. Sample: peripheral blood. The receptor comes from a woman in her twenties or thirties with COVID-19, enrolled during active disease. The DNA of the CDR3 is TGTGCCAGCAGTATAGGACAGGGGGCGCAGCCCCAGCATTTT. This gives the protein CASSIGQGAQPQHF.